This T cell receptor beta chain was captured in a study of T cells in Graves' hyperthyroidism and ophthalmopathy. Overall study context: Peripheral blood was secured at the point of initial diagnosis, before any treatment.

Many counts were recorded for this clonotype. Amplification targeted TCR beta CDR3 regions from RNA transcripts. During a first-round RT-PCR of the TCR CDR3, the HTBI primer set was used. Via MiXCR, TCRdb re-called the multiplex PCR reads, giving one row per CDR3 protein. The sample shows hundreds of thousands of distinct CDR3 sequences, roughly 14% of them seen only once. Exclusions: uncontrolled infection, other autoimmune disease, pregnancy, lactation. Clinical symptoms, serum thyroxine and TRAb, thyroid ultrasound and orbital computed tomography were used for the diagnoses. Sequenced material: blood. This clonotype originated in a young man with Graves' ophthalmopathy.

CDR3 sequence: CASSSELTETSTDTQYF. DNA for the CDR3: TGCGCCAGCAGCTCCGAACTGACAGAGACTAGCACAGATACGCAGTATTTT. The chain is built from TRBV5-1 and TRBJ2-3; D may be TRBD1 (5 bases). The V end lost 3 bases, the J end lost 0 bases, and 17 bases lay between the germline ends. The length of the CDR3 is 17 residues. Germline values: CDR1 SGHRS, CDR2 YFSETQ.